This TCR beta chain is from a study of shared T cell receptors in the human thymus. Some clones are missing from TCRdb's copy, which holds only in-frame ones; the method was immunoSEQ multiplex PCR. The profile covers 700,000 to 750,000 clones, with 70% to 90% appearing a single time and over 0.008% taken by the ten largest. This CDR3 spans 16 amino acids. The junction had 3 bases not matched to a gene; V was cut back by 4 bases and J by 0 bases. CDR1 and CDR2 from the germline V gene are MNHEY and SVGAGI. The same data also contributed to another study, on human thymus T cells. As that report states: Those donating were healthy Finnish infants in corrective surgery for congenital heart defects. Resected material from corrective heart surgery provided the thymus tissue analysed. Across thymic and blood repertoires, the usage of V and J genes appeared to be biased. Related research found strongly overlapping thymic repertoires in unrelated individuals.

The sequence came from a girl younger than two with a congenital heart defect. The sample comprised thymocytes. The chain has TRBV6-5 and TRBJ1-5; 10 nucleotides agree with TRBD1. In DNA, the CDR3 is TGTGCCAGCAGTTCCGGGACAGGGGATAGCAATCAGCCCCAGCATTTT. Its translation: CASSSGTGDSNQPQHF.